Shown below are 5 T cell receptor beta chains from a single sample sequenced in a study of cytomegalovirus exposure and HLA in healthy donors. The primer mix had 60 Vbeta and 13 Jbeta primers. Sequencing was performed with immunoSEQ multiplex PCR; in TCRdb, only in-frame clones are kept and a portion is missing. The table records roughly 120,000 clones, 65% to 90% of them present only once. The sequenced material came from PBMCs. All receptors derive from a woman between 40 and 55 years old in good health and CMV-seronegative.

The chain has TRBV6-6 and TRBJ2-2; D is ambiguous. Germline V CDR1 and CDR2: MNHNY, SVGAGI (reference sequence). Between the trimmed V and J ends, which lost 7 bases and 1 base, there was a span of 10 bases. The CDR3 contains 14 residues. The CDR3 DNA sequence: TGTGCCAGCATCTTACGAGAGAACACCGGGGAGCTGTTTTTT. This gives the protein CASILRENTGELFF.

The chain carries TRBV9 and TRBJ2-1; D might be TRBD1 (6 bases). Germline CDR1 SGDLS, CDR2 YYNGEE. Trimming shortened V by 2 bases and J by 0 bases, and 24 bases separated the two germline ends. CDR3 length: 20 residues. The CDR3 DNA reads TGTGCCAGCAGCGTCCGTCCACAGGGCGAATTTTATAGCTCCTACAATGAGCAGTTCTTC. Encoded protein: CASSVRPQGEFYSSYNEQFF.

V is TRBV9 and J is TRBJ2-7, with D uncertain. The CDR3 extends over 13 amino acids. Deletions cut 0 bases from V and 3 bases from J, with 7 bases between. Germline loops: CDR1 SGDLS, CDR2 YYNGEE. As DNA, the CDR3 is TGTGCCAGCAGCGTAGACAGCAGCTACGAGCAGTACTTC. Amino acids: CASSVDSSYEQYF. The whole variable domain, filled in from reference TRBV9 and TRBJ2-7, reads DSGVTQTPKHLITATGQRVTLRCSPRSGDLSVYWYQQSLDQGLQFLIQYYNGEERAKGNILERFSAQQFPDLHSELNLSSLELGDSALYFCASSVDSSYEQYFGPGTRLTVT.

The chain has TRBV4-2 and TRBJ2-2, with TRBD2 matching over 7 bases. Germline loops: CDR1 LGHNA, CDR2 YNFKEQ. V gave up 1 base and J gave up 6 bases; unmatched junction bases: 5. The CDR3 consists of 15 residues. The CDR3 is CASSQVLAEAGELFF. The CDR3 nucleotides read TGTGCCAGCAGCCAAGTTCTAGCGGAGGCCGGGGAGCTGTTTTTT.

The rearrangement links TRBV4-2 to TRBJ2-2, with TRBD1 as a possible D gene (6 bases). Germline V gene data show CDR1 as LGHNA and CDR2 as YNFKEQ. Trimming took off 4 bases at V and 1 base at J, with 10 bases between the two ends. The CDR3 extends over 15 amino acids. The CDR3 protein is CASSRGQLNTGELFF. CDR3 bases: TGTGCCAGCAGCCGGGGACAATTGAACACCGGGGAGCTGTTTTTT.